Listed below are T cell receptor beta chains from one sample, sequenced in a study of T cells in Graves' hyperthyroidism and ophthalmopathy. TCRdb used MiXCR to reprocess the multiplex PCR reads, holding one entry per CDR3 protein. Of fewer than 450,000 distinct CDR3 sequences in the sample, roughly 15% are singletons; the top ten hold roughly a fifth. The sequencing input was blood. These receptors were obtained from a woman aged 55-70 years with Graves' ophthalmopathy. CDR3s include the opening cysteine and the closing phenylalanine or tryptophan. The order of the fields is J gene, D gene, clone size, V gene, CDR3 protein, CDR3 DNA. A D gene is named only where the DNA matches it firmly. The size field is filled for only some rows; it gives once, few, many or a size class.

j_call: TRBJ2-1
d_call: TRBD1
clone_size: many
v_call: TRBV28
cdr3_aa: CASTVPGQGYEQFF
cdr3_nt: TGTGCCAGCACCGTCCCGGGACAGGGTTATGAGCAGTTCTTC

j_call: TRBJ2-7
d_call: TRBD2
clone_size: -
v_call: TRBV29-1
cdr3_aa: CSVVSLANYEQYF
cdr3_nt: TGCAGCGTTGTTTCACTAGCGAACTACGAGCAGTACTTC

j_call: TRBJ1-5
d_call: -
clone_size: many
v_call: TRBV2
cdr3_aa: CASKLSPGLGDQPQHF
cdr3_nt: TGTGCCAGCAAGCTGTCACCAGGCCTTGGGGATCAGCCCCAGCATTTT

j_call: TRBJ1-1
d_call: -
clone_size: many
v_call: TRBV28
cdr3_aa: CASSSLIRDKAFF
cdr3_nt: TGTGCCAGCAGCTCCCTCATCCGGGACAAAGCTTTCTTT

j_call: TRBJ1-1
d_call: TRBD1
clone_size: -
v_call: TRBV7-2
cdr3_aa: CASGDRVGDTEAFF
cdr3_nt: TGTGCCAGCGGCGACAGGGTCGGGGACACTGAAGCTTTCTTT

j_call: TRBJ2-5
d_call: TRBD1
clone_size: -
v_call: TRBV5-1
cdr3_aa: CASSTSRQGAGETQYF
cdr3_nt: TGCGCCAGCAGCACGTCCCGACAGGGGGCAGGGGAGACCCAGTACTTC

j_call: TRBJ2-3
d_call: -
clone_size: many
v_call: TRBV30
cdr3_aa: CAWSVAASTDTQYF
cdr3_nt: TGTGCCTGGAGTGTAGCCGCAAGCACAGATACGCAGTATTTT

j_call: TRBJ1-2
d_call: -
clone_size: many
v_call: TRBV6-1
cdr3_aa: CASRAPGPLNYGYTF
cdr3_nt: TGTGCCAGCAGAGCCCCGGGACCGCTTAACTATGGCTACACCTTC

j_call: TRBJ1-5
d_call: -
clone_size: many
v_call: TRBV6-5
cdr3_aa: CASSYGGRPDQPQHF
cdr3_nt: TGTGCCAGCAGTTATGGAGGGAGACCCGATCAGCCCCAGCATTTT

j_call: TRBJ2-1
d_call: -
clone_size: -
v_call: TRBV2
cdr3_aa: CASGAALYNEQFF
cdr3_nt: TGTGCCAGCGGGGCGGCCCTCTACAATGAGCAGTTCTTC

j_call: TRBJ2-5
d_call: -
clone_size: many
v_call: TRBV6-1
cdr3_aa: CASSEGRGRGETQYF
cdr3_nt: TGTGCCAGCAGTGAAGGGAGGGGGAGAGGAGAGACCCAGTACTTC

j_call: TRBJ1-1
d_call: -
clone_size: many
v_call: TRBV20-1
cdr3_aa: CSANTEAFF
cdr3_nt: TGCAGTGCTAACACTGAAGCTTTCTTT

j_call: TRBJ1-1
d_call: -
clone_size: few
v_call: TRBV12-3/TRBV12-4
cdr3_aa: CASMINQGRTEAFF
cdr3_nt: TGTGCCAGCATGATAAACCAGGGGAGAACTGAAGCTTTCTTT

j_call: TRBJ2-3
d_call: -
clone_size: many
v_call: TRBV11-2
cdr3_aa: CASSLWQVEGITPAPDTQYF
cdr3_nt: TGTGCCAGCAGCTTATGGCAGGTCGAGGGGATCACACCGGCGCCAGATACGCAGTATTTT

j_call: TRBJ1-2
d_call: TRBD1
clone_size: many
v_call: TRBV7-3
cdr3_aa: CASSLQGDNGYTF
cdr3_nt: TGTGCCAGCAGCTTACAGGGGGACAATGGCTACACCTTC

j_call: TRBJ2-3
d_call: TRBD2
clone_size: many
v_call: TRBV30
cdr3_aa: CAWSAGGPNTQYF
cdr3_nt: TGTGCCTGGTCGGCGGGAGGGCCAAATACGCAGTATTTT

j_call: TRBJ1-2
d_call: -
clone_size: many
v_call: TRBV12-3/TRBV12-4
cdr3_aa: CASSSSRRDDRGYTF
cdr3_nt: TGTGCCAGCAGTTCCTCCCGGAGGGATGATCGTGGCTACACCTTC

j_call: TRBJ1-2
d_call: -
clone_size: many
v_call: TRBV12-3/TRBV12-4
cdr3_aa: CASSPNRDGRYGYTF
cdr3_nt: TGTGCCAGCAGTCCAAACCGCGACGGGCGCTATGGCTACACCTTC

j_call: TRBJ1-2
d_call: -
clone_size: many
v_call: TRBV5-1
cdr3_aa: CASSLDHTYGYTF
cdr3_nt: TGCGCCAGCAGCTTGGACCATACCTATGGCTACACCTTC

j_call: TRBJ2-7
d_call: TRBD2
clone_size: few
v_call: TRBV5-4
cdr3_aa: CASSLGLADFYEQYF
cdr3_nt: TGTGCCAGCAGCTTGGGCCTAGCGGACTTCTACGAGCAGTACTTC

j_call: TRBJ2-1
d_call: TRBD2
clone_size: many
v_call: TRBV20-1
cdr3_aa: CSVISGNREQFF
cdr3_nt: TGCAGTGTCATTAGCGGGAATCGGGAGCAGTTCTTC

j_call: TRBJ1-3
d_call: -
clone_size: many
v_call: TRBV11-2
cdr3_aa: CASSQRGGSGNTIYF
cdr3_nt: TGTGCCAGCAGCCAAAGGGGGGGCTCTGGAAACACCATATATTTT

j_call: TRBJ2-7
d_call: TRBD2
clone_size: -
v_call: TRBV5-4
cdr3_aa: CASSHNLAESPYEQYF
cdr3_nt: TGTGCCAGCAGCCATAATCTAGCGGAATCCCCGTACGAGCAGTACTTC

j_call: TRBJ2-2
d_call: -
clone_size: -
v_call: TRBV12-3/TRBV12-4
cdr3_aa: CASSRTGTGELFF
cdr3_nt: TGTGCCAGCAGCCGAACCGGGACAGGGGAGCTGTTTTTT

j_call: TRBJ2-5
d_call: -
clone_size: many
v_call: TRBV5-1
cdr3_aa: CASTRGVGQETQYF
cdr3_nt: TGCGCCAGCACGAGGGGAGTGGGGCAAGAGACCCAGTACTTC

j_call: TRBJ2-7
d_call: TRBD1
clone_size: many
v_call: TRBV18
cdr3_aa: CASSPQGAIYEQYF
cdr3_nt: TGTGCCAGCTCACCCCAGGGGGCCATTTACGAGCAGTACTTC

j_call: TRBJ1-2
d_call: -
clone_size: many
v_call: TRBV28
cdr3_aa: CASRGHWNYGYTF
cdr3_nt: TGTGCCAGCAGGGGACACTGGAACTATGGCTACACCTTC

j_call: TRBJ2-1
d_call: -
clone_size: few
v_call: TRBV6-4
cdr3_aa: CASFASSSYNEQFF
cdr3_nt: TGTGCCAGCTTTGCCAGTAGCTCCTACAATGAGCAGTTCTTC

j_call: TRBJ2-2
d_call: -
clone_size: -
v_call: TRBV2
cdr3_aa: CASGDRDSGPGELFF
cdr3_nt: TGTGCCAGCGGAGACCGGGATTCAGGTCCCGGGGAGCTGTTTTTT

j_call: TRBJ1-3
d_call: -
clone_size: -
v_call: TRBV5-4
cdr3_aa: CASSLGGQGGNTIYF
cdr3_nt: TGTGCCAGCAGCTTGGGGGGACAAGGTGGAAACACCATATATTTT

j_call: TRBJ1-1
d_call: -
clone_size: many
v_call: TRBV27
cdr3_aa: CASRNTGSTEAFF
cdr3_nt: TGTGCCAGCAGAAATACAGGGAGCACTGAAGCTTTCTTT

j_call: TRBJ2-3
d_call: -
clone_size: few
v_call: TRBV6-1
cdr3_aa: CASSESQVTTDTQYF
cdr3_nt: TGTGCCAGCAGTGAATCGCAGGTTACCACAGATACGCAGTATTTT

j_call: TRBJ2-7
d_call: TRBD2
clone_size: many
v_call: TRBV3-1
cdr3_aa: CASSEATSGVYEQYF
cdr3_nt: TGTGCCAGCAGCGAGGCGACTAGCGGAGTCTACGAGCAGTACTTC

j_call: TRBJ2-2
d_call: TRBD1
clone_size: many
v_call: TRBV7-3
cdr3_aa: CASSLSPDRGLTGELFF
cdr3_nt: TGTGCCAGCAGCTTAAGCCCCGACAGGGGGCTAACCGGGGAGCTGTTTTTT

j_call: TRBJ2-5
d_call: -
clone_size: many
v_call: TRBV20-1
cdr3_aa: CSARRRAGKTQYF
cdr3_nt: TGCAGTGCTAGACGGAGGGCGGGGAAGACCCAGTACTTC

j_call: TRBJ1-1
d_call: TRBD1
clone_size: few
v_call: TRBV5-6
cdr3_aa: CASSWGRGPVNTEAFF
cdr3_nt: TGTGCCAGCAGCTGGGGCAGGGGGCCCGTGAACACTGAAGCTTTCTTT

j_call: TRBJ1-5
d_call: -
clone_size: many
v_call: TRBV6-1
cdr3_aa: CASSRRRDPGSSNQPQHF
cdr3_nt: TGTGCCAGCAGTAGACGCCGGGACCCGGGTAGTAGCAATCAGCCCCAGCATTTT

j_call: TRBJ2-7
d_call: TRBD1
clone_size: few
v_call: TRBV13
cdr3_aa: CASSFGQGGTGEQYF
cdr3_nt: TGTGCCAGCAGCTTTGGACAGGGGGGGACGGGCGAGCAGTACTTC

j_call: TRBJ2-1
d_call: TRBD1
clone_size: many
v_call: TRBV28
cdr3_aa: CASRGATGGSYNEQFF
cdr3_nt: TGTGCCAGCAGAGGAGCGACAGGGGGCTCCTACAATGAGCAGTTCTTC

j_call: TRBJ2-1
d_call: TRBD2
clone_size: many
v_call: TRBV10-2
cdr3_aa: CASSEGGGYNEQFF
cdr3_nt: TGCGCCAGCAGTGAGGGGGGGGGCTACAATGAGCAGTTCTTC

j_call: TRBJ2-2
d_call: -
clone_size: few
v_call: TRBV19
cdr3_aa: CASSILGGTGELFF
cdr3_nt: TGTGCCAGTAGTATACTGGGGGGCACCGGGGAGCTGTTTTTT

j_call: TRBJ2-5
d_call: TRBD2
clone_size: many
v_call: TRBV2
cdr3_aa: CASSTGTSQETQYF
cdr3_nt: TGTGCCAGCAGTACTGGGACTAGCCAAGAGACCCAGTACTTC

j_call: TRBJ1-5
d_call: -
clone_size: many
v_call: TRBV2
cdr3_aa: CASSEWVISNQPQHF
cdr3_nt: TGTGCCAGCAGTGAGTGGGTTATAAGCAATCAGCCCCAGCATTTT

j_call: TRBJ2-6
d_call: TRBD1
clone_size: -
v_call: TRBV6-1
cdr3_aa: CASSLPGGPSGANVLTF
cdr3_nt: TGTGCCAGCAGCCTCCCAGGGGGTCCCTCTGGGGCCAACGTCCTGACTTTC

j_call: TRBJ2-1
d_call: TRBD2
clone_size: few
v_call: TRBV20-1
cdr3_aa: CSARATSGTRNEQFF
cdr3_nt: TGCAGTGCTAGAGCGACTAGCGGGACCCGCAATGAGCAGTTCTTC

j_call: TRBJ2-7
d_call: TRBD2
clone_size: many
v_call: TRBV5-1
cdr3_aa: CASSAGTSGNGRYF
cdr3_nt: TGCGCCAGCAGCGCCGGGACTAGCGGGAACGGAAGGTACTTC

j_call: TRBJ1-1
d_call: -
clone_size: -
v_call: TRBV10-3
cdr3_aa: CAISDSTGRTTEAFF
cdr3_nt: TGTGCCATCAGTGACTCCACAGGGAGGACCACTGAAGCTTTCTTT

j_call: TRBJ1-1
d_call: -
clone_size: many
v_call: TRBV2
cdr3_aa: CASRTWTDPPFNTEAFF
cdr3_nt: TGTGCCAGCAGGACGTGGACGGACCCCCCCTTTAACACTGAAGCTTTCTTT

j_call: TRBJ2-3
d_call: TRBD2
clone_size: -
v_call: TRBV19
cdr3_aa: CASGRRGLAGYTDTQYF
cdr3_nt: TGTGCCAGCGGCCGCCGGGGACTAGCGGGGTACACAGATACGCAGTATTTT

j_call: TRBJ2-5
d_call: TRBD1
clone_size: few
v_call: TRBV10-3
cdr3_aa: CATGQGRETQYF
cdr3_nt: TGTGCCACAGGACAGGGACGGGAGACCCAGTACTTC

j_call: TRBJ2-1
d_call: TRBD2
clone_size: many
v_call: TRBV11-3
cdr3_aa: CASSSRTSGSKANEQFF
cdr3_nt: TGTGCCAGCAGCTCCCGGACTAGCGGGAGTAAGGCCAATGAGCAGTTCTTC

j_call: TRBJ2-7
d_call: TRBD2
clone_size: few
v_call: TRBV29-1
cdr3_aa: CSAEGREEEEQYF
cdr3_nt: TGCAGCGCCGAGGGGCGGGAGGAGGAAGAGCAGTACTTC

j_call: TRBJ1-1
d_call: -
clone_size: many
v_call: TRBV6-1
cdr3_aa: CASSAGQLMNTEAFF
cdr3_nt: TGTGCCAGCAGTGCTGGACAGCTGATGAACACTGAAGCTTTCTTT

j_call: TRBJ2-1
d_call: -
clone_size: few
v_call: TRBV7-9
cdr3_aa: CASSFRPPGVGTASGGIGYNEQFF
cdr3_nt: TGTGCCAGCAGCTTCCGCCCCCCGGGTGTCGGGACCGCTTCGGGCGGGATTGGTTACAATGAGCAGTTCTTC

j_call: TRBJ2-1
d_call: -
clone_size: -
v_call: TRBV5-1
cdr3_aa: CASSILGRQFNEQFF
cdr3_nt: TGTGCCAGTAGTATCCTCGGGCGGCAGTTTAATGAGCAGTTCTTC